These T cell receptor beta chains were read from a single sample in a study of T cell responses to AZD1222 COVID-19 vaccine. Sequencing used immunoSEQ multiplex PCR; TCRdb keeps in-frame clones, though not all of them. The repertoire holds 120,000 or so clones, with about 89% as singletons. Sequencing was performed on peripheral blood, taken on day 0 of AZD1222 vaccination. These receptors were collected from an adult in good health. CDR3s include the opening cysteine and the closing phenylalanine or tryptophan.

TRBV7-2,CASSFSRVSEQYF
TRBV6-5,CASSYSGTRARNEQFF
TRBV5-4,CASSLGRGGEKLFF
TRBV7-9,CASSSLGTQYF
TRBV14,CASSPPGQGTQYF
TRBV2,CASQVDRGNQPQHF
TRBV6-2/TRBV6-3,CASSQPRGQGYNEQFF
TRBV5-6,CASSLELTGELFF
TRBV3-1/TRBV3-2,CASRAGTTNTEAFF
TRBV21-1,CASSKVRGQDRGYEQYF
TRBV12-3/TRBV12-4,CASSLGRYEKLFF
TRBV11-2,CASSLDAGTNEQYF
TRBV19,CASSAGQGGNTIYF
TRBV3-1/TRBV3-2,CASSRWTDQPQHF
TRBV7-3,CASSLDSGGTDTQYF
TRBV18,CASARGGDQPQHF
TRBV6-5,CASSYSSSYNSPLHF
TRBV7-2,CASSLQQGAATEAFF
TRBV2,CASREDRGYEQYF
TRBV5-1,CASSLAENAGYNEQFF
TRBV20-1,CKAWRDGYTF
TRBV24-1,CATSDSRRGASDGYTF